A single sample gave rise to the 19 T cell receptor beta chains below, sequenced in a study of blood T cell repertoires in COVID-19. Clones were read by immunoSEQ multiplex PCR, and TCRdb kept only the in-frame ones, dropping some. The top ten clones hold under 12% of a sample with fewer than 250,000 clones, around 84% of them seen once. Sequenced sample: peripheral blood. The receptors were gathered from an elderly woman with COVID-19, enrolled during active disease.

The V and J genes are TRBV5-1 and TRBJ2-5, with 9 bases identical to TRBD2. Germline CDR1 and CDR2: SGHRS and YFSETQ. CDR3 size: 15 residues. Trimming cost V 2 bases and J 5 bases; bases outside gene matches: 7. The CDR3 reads CASSFSRGGQETQYF. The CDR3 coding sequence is TGCGCCAGCAGCTTCTCGCGGGGGGGCCAGGAGACCCAGTACTTC. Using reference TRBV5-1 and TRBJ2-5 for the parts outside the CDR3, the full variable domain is KAGVTQTPRYLIKTRGQQVTLSCSPISGHRSVSWYQQTPGQGLQFLFEYFSETQRNKGNFPGRFSGRQFSNSRSEMNVSTLELGDSALYLCASSFSRGGQETQYFGPGTRLLVL.

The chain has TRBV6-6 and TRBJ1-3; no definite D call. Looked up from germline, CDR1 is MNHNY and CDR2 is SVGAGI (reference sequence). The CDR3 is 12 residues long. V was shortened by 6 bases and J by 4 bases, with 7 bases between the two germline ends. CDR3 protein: CASRANGNTIYF. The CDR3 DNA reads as TGTGCCAGCAGGGCAAACGGAAACACCATATATTTT.

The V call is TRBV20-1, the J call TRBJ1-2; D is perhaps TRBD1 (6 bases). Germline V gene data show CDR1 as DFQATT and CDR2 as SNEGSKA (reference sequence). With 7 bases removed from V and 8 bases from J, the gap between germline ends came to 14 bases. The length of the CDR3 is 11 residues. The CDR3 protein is CSGGLLEGYTF. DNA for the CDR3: TGCAGTGGGGGGCTGCTAGAGGGCTACACCTTC.

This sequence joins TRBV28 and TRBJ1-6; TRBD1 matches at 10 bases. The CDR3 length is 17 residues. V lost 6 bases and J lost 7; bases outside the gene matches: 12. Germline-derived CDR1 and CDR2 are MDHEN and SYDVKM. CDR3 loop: CASSTPRDRGKNSPLHF. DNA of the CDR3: TGTGCCAGCAGCACTCCCCGGGACAGGGGAAAGAATTCACCCCTCCACTTT.

CDR3 in amino acids: CATSRDQGGVNYGYTF. CDR3 DNA: TGTGCCACCAGCAGAGATCAGGGGGGCGTAAACTATGGCTACACCTTC. V is TRBV15 and J is TRBJ1-2; 7 bases fit TRBD1. The V and J ends lost 0 bases and 2 bases, in that order; junction bases with no gene match: 6. Germline CDR1 is LNHNV and CDR2 is YYDKDF (reference sequence). The CDR3 sequence is 16 residues long. The whole variable domain, filled in from reference TRBV15 and TRBJ1-2, reads DAMVIQNPRYQVTQFGKPVTLSCSQTLNHNVMYWYQQKSSQAPKLLFHYYDKDFNNEADTPDNFQSRRPNTSFCFLDIRSPGLGDTAMYLCATSRDQGGVNYGYTFGSGTRLTVV.

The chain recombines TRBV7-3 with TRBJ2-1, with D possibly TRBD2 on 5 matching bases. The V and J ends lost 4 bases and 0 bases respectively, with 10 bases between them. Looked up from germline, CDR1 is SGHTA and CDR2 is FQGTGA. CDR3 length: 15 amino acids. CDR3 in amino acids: CASSSQRSSYNEQFF. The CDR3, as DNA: TGTGCCAGCAGCTCACAGCGGAGCTCCTACAATGAGCAGTTCTTC.

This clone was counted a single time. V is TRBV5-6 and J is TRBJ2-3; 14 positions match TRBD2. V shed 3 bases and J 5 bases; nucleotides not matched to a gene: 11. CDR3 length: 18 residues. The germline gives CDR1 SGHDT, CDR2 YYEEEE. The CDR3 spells CASSSMGGLAGGEDTQYF. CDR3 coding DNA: TGTGCCAGCAGCTCGATGGGTGGACTAGCGGGGGGAGAAGATACGCAGTATTTT.

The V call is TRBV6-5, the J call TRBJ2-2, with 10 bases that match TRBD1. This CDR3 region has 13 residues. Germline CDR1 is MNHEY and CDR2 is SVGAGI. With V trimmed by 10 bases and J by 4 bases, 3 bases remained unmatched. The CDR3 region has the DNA TGTGCCACGGGACAGGGGACCACCGGGGAGCTGTTTTTT. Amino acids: CATGQGTTGELFF.

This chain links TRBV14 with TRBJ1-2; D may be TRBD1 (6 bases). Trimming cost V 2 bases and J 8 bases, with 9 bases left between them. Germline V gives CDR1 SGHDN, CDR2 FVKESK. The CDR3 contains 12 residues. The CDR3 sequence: CASSQTRGGYTF. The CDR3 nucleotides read TGTGCCAGCAGCCAAACCAGGGGAGGCTACACCTTC.

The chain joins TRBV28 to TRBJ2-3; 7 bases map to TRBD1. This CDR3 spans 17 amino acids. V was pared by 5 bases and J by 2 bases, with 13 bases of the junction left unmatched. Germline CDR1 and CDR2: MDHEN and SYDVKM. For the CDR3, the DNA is TGTGCCAGCAGTCCACACAGGGGAAGGCGTCTCACAGATACGCAGTATTTT. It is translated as CASSPHRGRRLTDTQYF.

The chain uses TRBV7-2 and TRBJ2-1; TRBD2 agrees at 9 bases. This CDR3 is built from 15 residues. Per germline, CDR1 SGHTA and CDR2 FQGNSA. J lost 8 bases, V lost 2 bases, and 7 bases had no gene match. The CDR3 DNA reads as TGTGCCAGCAGCTTATTTGCTAGCGGGGTCGATGAGCAGTTCTTC. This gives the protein CASSLFASGVDEQFF.

CDR3 DNA sequence: TGTGCCAGCAGCCAACAGGGATGGAATGAAAAACTGTTTTTT. Translated: CASSQQGWNEKLFF. This chain joins TRBV7-8 and TRBJ1-4, with D possibly matching TRBD1 (6 bases). This CDR3 comprises 14 residues. V was trimmed by 5 bases and J by 5 bases, leaving 12 bases between them. Germline CDR1 and CDR2: SGHVS and FQNEAQ.

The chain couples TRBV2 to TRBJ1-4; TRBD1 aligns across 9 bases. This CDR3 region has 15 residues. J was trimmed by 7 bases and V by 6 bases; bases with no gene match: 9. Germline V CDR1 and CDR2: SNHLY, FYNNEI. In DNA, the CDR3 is TGTGCCAGCAGGGTCACCGGGACAGGGAGTGAAAAACTGTTTTTT. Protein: CASRVTGTGSEKLFF.

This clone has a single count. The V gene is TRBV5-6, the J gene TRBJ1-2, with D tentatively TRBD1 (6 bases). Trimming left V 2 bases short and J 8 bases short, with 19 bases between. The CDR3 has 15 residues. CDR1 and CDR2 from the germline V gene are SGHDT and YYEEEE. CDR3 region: CASSLSPSGAAGYTF. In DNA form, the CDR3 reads TGTGCCAGCAGCTTAAGTCCTTCAGGGGCAGCCGGCTACACCTTC.

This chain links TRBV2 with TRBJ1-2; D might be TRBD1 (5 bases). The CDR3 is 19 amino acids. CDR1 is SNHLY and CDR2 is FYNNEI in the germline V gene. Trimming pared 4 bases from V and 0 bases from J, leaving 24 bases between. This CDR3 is CASSVTVDRTFEANYGYTF. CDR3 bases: TGTGCCAGCAGTGTGACAGTCGACCGAACGTTCGAAGCTAACTATGGCTACACCTTC.

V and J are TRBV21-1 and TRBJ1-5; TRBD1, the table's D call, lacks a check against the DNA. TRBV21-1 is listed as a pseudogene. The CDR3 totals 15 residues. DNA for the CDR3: TGTGCCAGCAAAAGGGGGAGAAGGAGCAATCAGCCCCAGCATTTT. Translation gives CASKRGRRSNQPQHF.

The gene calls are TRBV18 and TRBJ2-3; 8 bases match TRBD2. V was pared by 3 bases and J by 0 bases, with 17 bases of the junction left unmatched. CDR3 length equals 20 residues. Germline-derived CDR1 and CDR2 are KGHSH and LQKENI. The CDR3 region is CASSPQTFGGAFKSTDTQYF. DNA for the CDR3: TGTGCCAGCTCACCCCAGACTTTCGGGGGGGCCTTTAAAAGCACAGATACGCAGTATTTT.

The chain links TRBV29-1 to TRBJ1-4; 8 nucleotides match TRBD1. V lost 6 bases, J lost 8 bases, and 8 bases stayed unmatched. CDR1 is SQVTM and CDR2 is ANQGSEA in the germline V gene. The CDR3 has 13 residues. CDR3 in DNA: TGCAGCGTCAAGGGACAGGCTACAGAAAAACTGTTTTTT. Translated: CSVKGQATEKLFF. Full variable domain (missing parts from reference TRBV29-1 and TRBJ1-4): SAVISQKPSRDICQRGTSLTIQCQVDSQVTMMFWYRQQPGQSLTLIATANQGSEATYESGFVIDKFPISRPNLTFSTLTVSNMSPEDSSIYLCSVKGQATEKLFFGSGTQLSVL.

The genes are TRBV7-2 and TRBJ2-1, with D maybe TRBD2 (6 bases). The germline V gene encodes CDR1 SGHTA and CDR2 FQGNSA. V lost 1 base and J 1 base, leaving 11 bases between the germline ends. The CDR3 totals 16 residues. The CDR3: CASSLGRGRSYNEQFF. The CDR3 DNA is TGTGCCAGCAGCTTAGGACGGGGGAGGTCCTACAATGAGCAGTTCTTC. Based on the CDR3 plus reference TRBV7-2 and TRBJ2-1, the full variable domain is GAGVSQSPSNKVTEKGKDVELRCDPISGHTALYWYRQSLGQGLEFLIYFQGNSAPDKSGLPSDRFSAERTGGSVSTLTIQRTQQEDSAVYLCASSLGRGRSYNEQFFGPGTRLTVL.